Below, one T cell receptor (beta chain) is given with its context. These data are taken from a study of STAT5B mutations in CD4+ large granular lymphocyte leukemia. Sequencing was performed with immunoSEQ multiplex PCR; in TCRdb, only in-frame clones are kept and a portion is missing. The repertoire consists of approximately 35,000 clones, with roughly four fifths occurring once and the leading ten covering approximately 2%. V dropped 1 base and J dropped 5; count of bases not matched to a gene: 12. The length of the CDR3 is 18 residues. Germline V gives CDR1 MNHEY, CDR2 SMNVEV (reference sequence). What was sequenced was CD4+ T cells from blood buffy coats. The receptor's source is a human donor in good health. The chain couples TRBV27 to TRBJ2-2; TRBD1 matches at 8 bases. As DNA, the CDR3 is TGTGCCAGCAGTTTATTGGTTCTGGACAGGGCCGCAACCGGGGAGCTGTTTTTT. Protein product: CASSLLVLDRAATGELFF.